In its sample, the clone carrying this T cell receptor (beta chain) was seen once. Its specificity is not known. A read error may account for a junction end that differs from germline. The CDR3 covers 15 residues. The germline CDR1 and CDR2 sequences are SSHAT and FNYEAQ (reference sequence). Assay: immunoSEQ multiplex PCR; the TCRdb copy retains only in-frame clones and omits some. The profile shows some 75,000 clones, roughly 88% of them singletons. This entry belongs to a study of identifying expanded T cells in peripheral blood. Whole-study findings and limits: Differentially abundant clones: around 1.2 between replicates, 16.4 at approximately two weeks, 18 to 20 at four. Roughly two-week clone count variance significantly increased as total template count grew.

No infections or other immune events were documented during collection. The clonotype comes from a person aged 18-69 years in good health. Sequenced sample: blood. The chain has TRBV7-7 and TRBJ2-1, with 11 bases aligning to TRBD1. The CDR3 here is CASSFGQGAYNEQFF. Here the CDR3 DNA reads TGTGCTAGCAGCTTTGGACAGGGGGCTTACAATGAGCAGTTCTTC.